These 14 T cell receptor beta chains came from one sample sequenced in a study of cytomegalovirus exposure and HLA in healthy donors. The PCR was carried out with 60 Vbeta primers and 13 Jbeta primers. Using immunoSEQ multiplex PCR, the repertoire was profiled, and TCRdb retains in-frame clones only, with some absent. Here the sample spans some 100,000 clones, around 76% being singletons. Input material: PBMCs. Source of these receptors: a woman aged 45-60 years in good health and CMV-seropositive.

This CDR3 reads CSAAGARDIQYF. Written as DNA, the CDR3 is TGCAGCGCTGCAGGGGCGCGAGACATTCAGTACTTC. The genes are TRBV29-1 and TRBJ2-4; possible D gene TRBD1, 6 bases. The CDR3 contains 12 residues. Germline CDR1 is SQVTM and CDR2 is ANQGSEA. The V end lost 7 bases, the J end lost 8 bases, and 15 bases lay between the germline ends.

This chain connects TRBV30 to TRBJ1-6; 10 positions match TRBD1. The CDR3 extends over 15 amino acids. V gave up 6 bases and J gave up 10 bases; unmatched junction bases: 12. Germline V gene data show CDR1 as GTSNPN and CDR2 as SVGIG (reference sequence). The CDR3, as DNA: TGTGCCTGTACTCAAGGGGGACAGGGGTGGTCACCCCTCCACTTT. Translating it yields CACTQGGQGWSPLHF.

J is TRBJ2-7 and V is TRBV11-2, with 8 bases lining up with TRBD1. This CDR3 spans 15 amino acids. The V and J ends lost 1 base and 2 bases, in that order; junction bases with no gene match: 4. Looked up from germline, CDR1 is SGHAT and CDR2 is FQNNGV. CDR3 amino acids: CASSLAGTGAYEQYF. In DNA, the CDR3 is TGTGCCAGCAGCTTAGCGGGGACAGGAGCCTACGAGCAGTACTTC.

The genes are TRBV21-1 and TRBJ2-1; TRBD2, the D gene given by the table, was not confirmed from the DNA. TRBV21-1 is given as a pseudogene. The CDR3 has 14 residues. CDR3 region: CASSPQRGSSEQFF. In nucleotides, the CDR3 is TGTGCCAGCAGCCCCCAGCGGGGGAGTAGCGAGCAGTTCTTC.

The V and J genes are TRBV10-3 and TRBJ1-3; no definite D call. Trimming pared 4 bases from V and 0 bases from J, leaving 13 bases between. The CDR3 contains 16 residues. From germline, CDR1 is ENHRY and CDR2 SYGVKD. The CDR3 region has the DNA TGTGCCATCAGTGTTGCGAGGGCGAGCTCTGGAAACACCATATATTTT. The encoded protein is CAISVARASSGNTIYF.

This clone has only a few counts. The J gene is TRBJ2-1, the V gene TRBV7-9; 12 bases align to TRBD2. Germline lookup yields CDR1 SEHNR and CDR2 FQNEAQ (reference sequence). The V and J ends lost 3 bases and 7 bases, in that order; junction bases with no gene match: 10. CDR3 length equals 17 residues. The CDR3 here is CASSFRTTSGRYNEQFF. For the CDR3, the DNA is TGTGCCAGCAGCTTTCGAACGACTAGCGGGAGATATAATGAGCAGTTCTTC.

This chain joins TRBV19 and TRBJ2-5; unclear D gene. This CDR3 is built from 14 residues. Germline assignment: CDR1 LNHDA and CDR2 SQIVND (reference sequence). Trimming took 6 bases from V and 8 from J, leaving 19 bases between them. CDR3 loop: CASRGFAVSGTQYF. As DNA, the CDR3 is TGTGCCAGTAGAGGTTTCGCGGTGAGTGGAACCCAGTACTTC.

The chain is built from TRBV5-6 and TRBJ2-5; D possibly corresponds to TRBD2 (6 bases). There are 14 residues in the CDR3. Trimming removed 0 bases at V and 1 base at J, with 7 bases between. Germline CDR1 and CDR2: SGHDT and YYEEEE. The CDR3 nucleotides are TGTGCCAGCAGCTTGGAGGGACTCCAAGAGACCCAGTACTTC. Protein sequence: CASSLEGLQETQYF.

The gene calls are TRBV5-1 and TRBJ2-1; 9 bases fit TRBD1. The germline gives CDR1 SGHRS, CDR2 YFSETQ. After removal of 7 bases from V and 7 bases from J, the junction contained 6 bases not matched to a gene. The CDR3 is made up of 13 amino acids. CDR3: CASGQGSRNEQFF. For the CDR3, the DNA is TGCGCCAGCGGACAGGGGTCTCGGAATGAGCAGTTCTTC.

The chain combines TRBV6-5 with TRBJ2-3, with D possibly TRBD1 on 6 matching bases. V lost 5 bases to trimming and J lost 1 base, with 13 bases between them. The CDR3 sequence is 15 residues long. CDR1 and CDR2 (germline): MNHEY, SVGAGI. The CDR3 reads CASSQQGWGTDTQYF. In DNA, the CDR3 is TGTGCCAGCAGTCAACAGGGATGGGGCACAGATACGCAGTATTTT.

Only a few counts were recorded for this clone. The CDR3 coding sequence is TGTGCCAGCAGCGTAGAGACAGGGGGCACCTACGAGCAGTACTTC. Translation gives CASSVETGGTYEQYF. The V and J genes are TRBV9 and TRBJ2-7; the match to TRBD1 covers 10 bases. The V and J ends lost 0 bases and 2 bases, in that order; junction bases with no gene match: 2. This CDR3 region has 15 residues. Looked up from germline, CDR1 is SGDLS and CDR2 is YYNGEE.

The chain joins TRBV27 to TRBJ1-1; the match to TRBD1 covers 7 bases. The junction had 6 bases not matched to a gene; V was cut back by 5 bases and J by 6 bases. The CDR3 length is 13 residues. In germline, CDR1 is MNHEY, CDR2 SMNVEV (reference sequence). CDR3 in amino acids: CASSPGTVPEAFF. The CDR3 bases are TGTGCCAGCAGTCCTGGGACAGTGCCTGAAGCTTTCTTT.

The sample holds a few counts of this clone. The gene calls are TRBV2 and TRBJ1-2; no clear D gene. Per the germline V gene, CDR1 is SNHLY and CDR2 is FYNNEI. V was pared by 2 bases and J by 3 bases, with 13 bases between. This CDR3 comprises 15 residues. This CDR3 is CASSETGGVDYGYTF. Here the CDR3 DNA reads TGTGCCAGCAGTGAAACGGGCGGGGTCGACTATGGCTACACCTTC.

This chain links TRBV14 with TRBJ2-5; 8 bases are shared with TRBD2. The V segment lost 3 bases and the J segment 2 bases; nucleotides outside the gene matches: 20. Germline values: CDR1 SGHDN, CDR2 FVKESK. The CDR3 has 20 amino acids. The CDR3 DNA is TGTGCCAGCAGCCAGGAAGCCCCGCGTTTAGGACAGCGGGGGCAAGAGACCCAGTACTTC. Its translation: CASSQEAPRLGQRGQETQYF.